The rows below give T cell receptor beta chains drawn from one sample of a study of cytomegalovirus exposure and HLA in healthy donors. Profiled with immunoSEQ multiplex PCR; TCRdb holds only in-frame clones, not every one. The table gives about 91,000 clones; the top ten clones make up just under 3.5% of it. Material: PBMCs. These receptors originate from a young woman in good health and CMV-seronegative. CDR3s include the opening cysteine and the closing phenylalanine or tryptophan. Fields, in order: CDR3 length, D gene, V gene, J gene, CDR3 DNA, CDR3 protein. A D gene is named only where the DNA matches it firmly.

cdr3_length: 16; d_call: -; v_call: TRBV6-6; j_call: TRBJ2-1; cdr3_nt: TGTGCCAGCAGTTACTCGCCGGGATCTTGGCCCAATGAGCAGTTCTTC; cdr3_aa: CASSYSPGSWPNEQFF
cdr3_length: 16; d_call: -; v_call: TRBV2; j_call: TRBJ2-7; cdr3_nt: TGTGCCAGCAGTGAACCACTCGGTGCGTACTCCTACGAGCAGTACTTC; cdr3_aa: CASSEPLGAYSYEQYF
cdr3_length: 13; d_call: -; v_call: TRBV7-9; j_call: TRBJ1-5; cdr3_nt: TGTGCCAGCAGCTCGTACCAGGGGCTACCCCAGCATTTT; cdr3_aa: CASSSYQGLPQHF
cdr3_length: 12; d_call: -; v_call: TRBV5-1; j_call: TRBJ2-3; cdr3_nt: TGCGCCAGCAGATACCAGGGGGATACGCAGTATTTT; cdr3_aa: CASRYQGDTQYF
cdr3_length: 15; d_call: TRBD2; v_call: TRBV5-5; j_call: TRBJ2-1; cdr3_nt: TGTGCCAGCAGCTTTAGCGGGGGGGCGTGGAATGAGCAGTTCTTC; cdr3_aa: CASSFSGGAWNEQFF
cdr3_length: 16; d_call: -; v_call: TRBV18; j_call: TRBJ1-5; cdr3_nt: TGTGCCAGCTCACCTGGTGGAAGGGGCCTAAATCAGCCCCAGCATTTT; cdr3_aa: CASSPGGRGLNQPQHF
cdr3_length: 16; d_call: TRBD1; v_call: TRBV2; j_call: TRBJ1-1; cdr3_nt: TGTGCCAGCAGTGAGGGGATAACCCGGGACAGTGGGCGAGCTTTCTTT; cdr3_aa: CASSEGITRDSGRAFF
cdr3_length: 15; d_call: TRBD1; v_call: TRBV11-1; j_call: TRBJ1-2; cdr3_nt: TGTGCCAGCAGTCCTCTACAGGGGGCGCGGAGTGGCTACACCTTC; cdr3_aa: CASSPLQGARSGYTF
cdr3_length: 16; d_call: -; v_call: TRBV28; j_call: TRBJ2-1; cdr3_nt: TGTGCCAGCAGCGGCACCGCGGCTACTTCCTACAATGAGCAGTTCTTC; cdr3_aa: CASSGTAATSYNEQFF
cdr3_length: 14; d_call: -; v_call: TRBV4-1; j_call: TRBJ2-2; cdr3_nt: TGCGCCAGCAGCCAAGACGCCGGTTCGGGGGAGCTGTTTTTT; cdr3_aa: CASSQDAGSGELFF
cdr3_length: 13; d_call: -; v_call: TRBV9; j_call: TRBJ2-5; cdr3_nt: TGTGCCAGCAGCGTAGGAGGGAAAGAGACCCAGTACTTC; cdr3_aa: CASSVGGKETQYF
cdr3_length: 16; d_call: TRBD1; v_call: TRBV28; j_call: TRBJ1-5; cdr3_nt: TGTGCCAGCAGTTTAGGGACAGGGGTTTTTGGTCAGCCCCAGCATTTT; cdr3_aa: CASSLGTGVFGQPQHF
cdr3_length: 14; d_call: -; v_call: TRBV6-5; j_call: TRBJ1-4; cdr3_nt: TGTGCCAGCAGTTATACGGGGAAGAATGAAAAACTGTTTTTT; cdr3_aa: CASSYTGKNEKLFF
cdr3_length: 15; d_call: -; v_call: TRBV6-5; j_call: TRBJ2-7; cdr3_nt: TGTGCCAGCAGTTACCGTGCGGAAGATGCCTACGAGCAGTACTTC; cdr3_aa: CASSYRAEDAYEQYF
cdr3_length: 14; d_call: -; v_call: TRBV28; j_call: TRBJ1-2; cdr3_nt: TGTGCCAGCAGTTTAGCAGGGAGGTCCTATGGCTACACCTTC; cdr3_aa: CASSLAGRSYGYTF
cdr3_length: 14; d_call: -; v_call: TRBV19; j_call: TRBJ2-1; cdr3_nt: TGTGCCAGTAGTATAGCGGGGATGAACAATGAGCAGTTCTTC; cdr3_aa: CASSIAGMNNEQFF
cdr3_length: 13; d_call: -; v_call: TRBV7-7; j_call: TRBJ2-7; cdr3_nt: TGTGCTAGCAGCCGACAGGGAGGATACGAGCAGTACTTC; cdr3_aa: CASSRQGGYEQYF
cdr3_length: 14; d_call: TRBD1; v_call: TRBV7-3; j_call: TRBJ1-1; cdr3_nt: TGTGCCAGCAGTTCACAGGGGCCGGGCACTGAAGCTTTCTTT; cdr3_aa: CASSSQGPGTEAFF
cdr3_length: 17; d_call: TRBD2; v_call: TRBV4-1; j_call: TRBJ2-5; cdr3_nt: TGCGCCAGCAGCCGCGGACTAGCGGGAGTGTGGCAAGAGACCCAGTACTTC; cdr3_aa: CASSRGLAGVWQETQYF
cdr3_length: 17; d_call: -; v_call: TRBV9; j_call: TRBJ2-2; cdr3_nt: TGTGCCAGCAGCGTAGAAGCGGGCAGGGCGAACACCGGGGAGCTGTTTTTT; cdr3_aa: CASSVEAGRANTGELFF
cdr3_length: 13; d_call: -; v_call: TRBV4-1; j_call: TRBJ2-7; cdr3_nt: TGCGCCAGCAGCCAAGAGTCAGCCTACGAGCAGTACTTC; cdr3_aa: CASSQESAYEQYF
cdr3_length: 15; d_call: TRBD1; v_call: TRBV28; j_call: TRBJ2-7; cdr3_nt: TGTGCCAGCAGTTTGAATGTAGACAGGGGCTACGAGCAGTACTTC; cdr3_aa: CASSLNVDRGYEQYF
cdr3_length: 17; d_call: TRBD1; v_call: TRBV29-1; j_call: TRBJ2-3; cdr3_nt: TGCAGCGTCCACCCTTTTCCGGGACAGGGGAGGACAGATACGCAGTATTTT; cdr3_aa: CSVHPFPGQGRTDTQYF
cdr3_length: 14; d_call: TRBD1; v_call: TRBV28; j_call: TRBJ1-2; cdr3_nt: TGTGCCAGCAATCCTCCCTGGACAGGCTATGGCTACACCTTC; cdr3_aa: CASNPPWTGYGYTF
cdr3_length: 16; d_call: -; v_call: TRBV28; j_call: TRBJ2-3; cdr3_nt: TGTGCCAGCAGTTCTCCAGACTACTATTTCACAGATACGCAGTATTTT; cdr3_aa: CASSSPDYYFTDTQYF
cdr3_length: 14; d_call: -; v_call: TRBV28; j_call: TRBJ1-1; cdr3_nt: TGTGCCAGCAGTTTTAACGGCGGGAACACTGAAGCTTTCTTT; cdr3_aa: CASSFNGGNTEAFF
cdr3_length: 14; d_call: TRBD1; v_call: TRBV9; j_call: TRBJ1-1; cdr3_nt: TGTGCCAGCAGCGCCCGCACAGGGGTGGAAGAAGCTTTCTTT; cdr3_aa: CASSARTGVEEAFF